The clone carrying this T cell receptor (beta chain) has a count of ten or more. Germline assignment: CDR1 SQVTM and CDR2 ANQGSEA. Trimming cost V 8 bases and J 4 bases, with 10 bases left between them. CDR3 length equals 11 residues. TCRdb reprocessed the 5' RACE reads with MiXCR, giving one entry per CDR3 protein. Of 300,000 to 350,000 distinct CDR3 sequences listed, 14% to 15% are singletons. This specimen belongs to a study of CD8 T cells in ankylosing spondylitis. The sequencing input was blood, either unsorted or a sorted T cell fraction (not recorded which). This receptor was taken from a male donor with ankylosing spondylitis or in good health (not recorded which). The rearrangement links TRBV29-1 to TRBJ2-3; no firm D call. The CDR3 sequence: CSWGRADTQYF. CDR3 bases: TGCAGCTGGGGTAGGGCAGATACGCAGTATTTT.